These 21 T cell receptor beta chains came from one sample sequenced in a study of human T cells and chemical hapten exposure. TCRdb re-called the RACE reads with MiXCR, one entry per CDR3 protein. The sample includes 180,000 or so distinct CDR3 sequences, about 25% of them seen just once. Described time point: patch test 3, about 24 weeks after DPC sensitization. Specified treatment: therapeutic diphenylcyclopropenone sensitization with weekly scalp DPC. The material sequenced was whole blood, taken in connection with sensitization to the hapten diphenylcyclopropenone (DPC). The receptors stem from a woman aged 40 to 50 with alopecia areata. Some clones in this sample may be carry-over from other donors' samples.

A remark on this clonotype: At one of its ends the junction is not consistent with the germline gene, which may arise from a read error. The V gene is TRBV4-2, the J gene TRBJ2-2; 10 bases map to TRBD1. The germline CDR1 and CDR2 sequences are LGHNA and YNFKEQ. This CDR3 region has 16 residues. The CDR3 loop reads CVSSFGQGANTGELFF. CDR3 in DNA: TGTGTCAGCAGCTTTGGACAGGGGGCGAACACCGGGGAGCTGTTTTTT.

V is TRBV7-2 and J is TRBJ2-7; D not certain. Germline CDR1 reads SGHTA; CDR2 reads FQGNSA. The CDR3 runs 15 residues. Trimming pared 1 base from V and 4 bases from J, leaving 14 bases between. For the CDR3, the DNA is TGTGCCAGCAGCTTAGGCGGCGGTGATAGATACGAGCAGTACTTC. Its translation: CASSLGGGDRYEQYF.

This chain connects TRBV9 to TRBJ2-5, with TRBD1 identical over 9 bases. The CDR3 is 17 amino acids. The germline V gene has CDR1 SGDLS and CDR2 YYNGEE. The V segment lost 0 bases and the J segment 4 bases; nucleotides outside the gene matches: 10. CDR3 bases: TGTGCCAGCAGCGTAGGGGACAGGGTTTCGGGCGGAGAGACCCAGTACTTC. This translates into CASSVGDRVSGGETQYF.

The rearrangement joins TRBV5-1 to TRBJ2-1; TRBD1 or TRBD2 may be the D gene (6 bases each). Per the germline V gene, CDR1 is SGHRS and CDR2 is YFSETQ. V was shortened by 3 bases and J by 8 bases, with 12 bases between the two germline ends. The CDR3 covers 13 residues. CDR3 sequence (DNA): TGCGCCAGCAGCTCTGGGGGGCGAGATGAGCAGTTCTTC. This encodes CASSSGGRDEQFF.

This clonotype was observed a few times. CDR3 region: CSAQGRLAKNIQYF. The CDR3 DNA follows: TGCAGCGCCCAAGGTCGACTAGCCAAAAACATTCAGTACTTC. The chain links TRBV29-1 to TRBJ2-4; D not resolved. The CDR3 covers 14 residues. Germline V gene lookup returns CDR1 SQVTM and CDR2 ANQGSEA. V lost 7 bases and J 0 bases, leaving 13 bases between the germline ends. The full variable domain, with the rest looked up from reference TRBV29-1 and TRBJ2-4, is SAVISQKPSRDICQRGTSLTIQCQVDSQVTMMFWYRQQPGQSLTLIATANQGSEATYESGFVIDKFPISRPNLTFSTLTVSNMSPEDSSIYLCSAQGRLAKNIQYFGAGTRLSVL.

The V call is TRBV7-2, the J call TRBJ1-1; the D gene is possibly TRBD1 (6 bases). CDR1 SGHTA and CDR2 FQGNSA come from the germline V gene. Trimming stripped 5 bases from V and 1 base from J, with 11 bases between. This CDR3 spans 14 amino acids. This CDR3 reads CASSRQETNTEAFF. CDR3 nucleotides: TGTGCCAGCAGCAGACAGGAAACGAACACTGAAGCTTTCTTT.

In its sample, this clonotype was seen once. The rearrangement links TRBV7-2 to TRBJ1-4, with TRBD1 identical over 7 bases. Germline-derived CDR1 and CDR2 are SGHTA and FQGNSA. This CDR3 has 14 amino acids. V was clipped by 5 bases and J by 8 bases; unmatched bases: 8. This CDR3 is CASSINRGAEKLFF. CDR3 DNA sequence: TGTGCCAGCAGCATAAACAGGGGTGCCGAAAAACTGTTTTTT.

The table lists this clonotype with many counts. The chain couples TRBV5-1 to TRBJ2-3; possible D gene TRBD2, 6 bases. The CDR3 totals 16 residues. CDR1 is SGHRS, CDR2 YFSETQ, per germline. Trimming took off 6 bases at V and 0 bases at J, with 17 bases between the two ends. CDR3 nucleotide sequence: TGCGCCAGCACCCCGCGGGGACCGTCTAGCACAGATACGCAGTATTTT. Translation: CASTPRGPSSTDTQYF.

V and J are TRBV7-9 and TRBJ1-5; no clear D. Germline CDR1 reads SEHNR; CDR2 reads FQNEAQ (reference sequence). Trimming shortened V by 2 bases and J by 6 bases, and 11 bases separated the two germline ends. The CDR3 is made up of 14 amino acids. As DNA, the CDR3 is TGTGCCAGCAGCTTATATCCGGGGAGTCAGCCCCAGCATTTT. This codes for CASSLYPGSQPQHF.

This clonotype has a handful of counts. The chain joins TRBV29-1 to TRBJ2-7; D may be TRBD1 or TRBD2 (5 bases each). Trimming cost V 3 bases and J 6 bases, with 12 bases left between them. CDR3 length: 12 amino acids. Germline lookup yields CDR1 SQVTM and CDR2 ANQGSEA. The CDR3 is CSVDRGVGEQYF. The CDR3 coding sequence is TGCAGCGTTGATCGAGGGGTGGGCGAGCAGTACTTC.

In this sample, this clonotype turned up a few times. The CDR3 loop is CSVEGGLAGGLAQYF. CDR3 DNA sequence: TGCAGCGTTGAAGGAGGCCTAGCGGGGGGGTTGGCGCAGTATTTT. The chain is built from TRBV29-1 and TRBJ2-3, with 12 bases fitting TRBD2. The CDR3 is 15 amino acids. J gave up 10 bases and V 1 base, and 9 bases lay outside the gene matches. The germline CDR1 and CDR2 sequences are SQVTM and ANQGSEA.

This clonotype turned up a few times. The CDR3 region is CASGVPDRGPEAFF. The CDR3 DNA is TGTGCCAGCGGGGTCCCAGACAGGGGGCCTGAAGCTTTCTTT. The genes are TRBV2 and TRBJ1-1; 10 positions match TRBD1. The CDR3 runs to 14 residues. The V segment lost 8 bases and the J segment 6 bases; nucleotides outside the gene matches: 9. The V gene's germline CDR1 is SNHLY and CDR2 FYNNEI.

This clonotype was found a few times. The rearrangement joins TRBV5-1 to TRBJ1-4; 7 nucleotides match TRBD1. The length of the CDR3 is 15 residues. The germline CDR1 and CDR2 sequences are SGHRS and YFSETQ. After removal of 3 bases from V and 4 bases from J, the junction contained 6 bases not matched to a gene. For the CDR3, the DNA is TGCGCCAGCAGCTCCGGGGGACAGCGTAATGAAAAACTGTTTTTT. This codes for CASSSGGQRNEKLFF.

This clonotype appeared a few times. This chain links TRBV24-1 with TRBJ2-4; unclear D gene. Germline CDR1 reads KGHDR; CDR2 reads SFDVKD. Deletions cut 5 bases from V and 7 bases from J, with 11 bases between. The CDR3 runs to 13 residues. The CDR3 region is CATSAPQGNIQYF. DNA of the CDR3: TGTGCCACCAGTGCCCCCCAAGGCAACATTCAGTACTTC.

The chain couples TRBV29-1 to TRBJ1-1, with 10 positions matching TRBD1. This CDR3 spans 15 amino acids. Germline assignment: CDR1 SQVTM and CDR2 ANQGSEA. The trim removed 7 bases at V and 0 bases at J, leaving 8 bases unmatched. The CDR3: CSARQGAAMNTEAFF. Written as DNA, the CDR3 is TGCAGCGCCCGACAGGGGGCGGCAATGAACACTGAAGCTTTCTTT.

The chain uses TRBV7-8 and TRBJ1-4, with no clear D. Trimming cost V 5 bases and J 0 bases, with 10 bases left between them. Per the germline V gene, CDR1 is SGHVS and CDR2 is FQNEAQ. The CDR3 runs 15 residues. In nucleotides, the CDR3 is TGTGCCAGCAGCGCTGCAGCCGCAACTAATGAAAAACTGTTTTTT. Residues: CASSAAAATNEKLFF.

This clonotype was found a few times. The chain uses TRBV7-2 and TRBJ2-1; unclear D gene. V was pared by 6 bases and J by 5 bases, with 5 bases between. The CDR3 consists of 11 residues. Germline loops: CDR1 SGHTA, CDR2 FQGNSA. The CDR3 DNA is TGTGCCAGCAGGATGAACAATGAGCAGTTCTTC. Translated, it gives CASRMNNEQFF.

This clonotype was seen a few times. This rearrangement joins TRBV7-2 to TRBJ2-7; D gene uncertain. V was trimmed by 5 bases and J by 0 bases, leaving 14 bases between them. Germline V gives CDR1 SGHTA, CDR2 FQGNSA. The CDR3 covers 15 residues. The CDR3 DNA follows: TGTGCCAGCAGCGTCGACCAAAGGAGCTCCTACGAGCAGTACTTC. Its protein product is CASSVDQRSSYEQYF.

Only a few counts were recorded for this clonotype. CDR3 sequence: CASSFFGGYNEQFF. Written as DNA, the CDR3 is TGTGCCAGCAGTTTCTTTGGGGGGTACAATGAGCAGTTCTTC. The J gene is TRBJ2-1, the V gene TRBV28; possibly TRBD2 for D (6 bases). The CDR3 sequence is 14 residues long. The V end lost 3 bases, the J end lost 4 bases, and 10 bases lay between the germline ends. Germline V gives CDR1 MDHEN, CDR2 SYDVKM.

This clonotype was counted only a few times. The rearrangement uses TRBV5-5 and TRBJ1-2; D is unresolved. Germline CDR1 and CDR2: SGHKS and YYEKEE (reference sequence). V shed 0 bases and J shed 0 bases, with 6 bases lying between them. The CDR3 has 14 amino acids. CDR3 amino acids: CASSLGTTNYGYTF. The CDR3 region has the DNA TGTGCCAGCAGCTTGGGTACGACTAACTATGGCTACACCTTC.

The rearrangement joins TRBV11-2 to TRBJ2-2; D may be TRBD1 (6 bases). The CDR3 sequence is 15 residues long. Germline assignment: CDR1 SGHAT and CDR2 FQNNGV. Trimming took off 2 bases at V and 9 bases at J, with 16 bases between the two ends. CDR3 loop: CASSLIPYRDRELFF. CDR3 bases: TGTGCCAGCAGCTTAATACCCTACCGGGACAGGGAGCTGTTTTTT.